These 19 T cell receptor beta chains came from one sample sequenced in a study of blood T cell repertoires in COVID-19. TCRdb's copy holds only in-frame clones and misses some; the assay was immunoSEQ multiplex PCR. The data hold about 270,000 clones, with roughly 90% observed a single time. Sequencing was done on a sample of PBMCs or T cells enriched from blood (not recorded which). The receptors shown here come from a woman between 40 and 55 years old with acute COVID-19.

The chain is built from TRBV19 and TRBJ1-5; TRBD1 matches 7 bases. Trimming at V came to 0 bases and at J to 6 bases, leaving 5 bases not matched to a gene. This CDR3 has 15 residues. The germline V gene encodes CDR1 LNHDA and CDR2 SQIVND (reference sequence). CDR3 sequence: CASSIEDRKGQPQHF. Written as DNA, the CDR3 is TGTGCCAGTAGTATAGAGGACAGGAAGGGTCAGCCCCAGCATTTT.

The rearrangement joins TRBV5-1 to TRBJ2-1; 7 bases are shared with TRBD2. This CDR3 has 15 residues. V lost 6 bases to trimming and J lost 6 bases; unmatched junction nucleotides: 12. Germline V gives CDR1 SGHRS, CDR2 YFSETQ. CDR3 residues: CASKLGGFRSNEQFF. As DNA, the CDR3 is TGCGCCAGCAAGCTCGGGGGGTTTCGATCCAATGAGCAGTTCTTC.

This clone was seen a handful of times. The chain recombines TRBV2 with TRBJ1-2; TRBD1 might be the D (6 bases). The V gene lost 7 bases and the J gene lost 1 base, with 19 bases spanning the gap. The CDR3 has 16 amino acids. Germline CDR1 SNHLY, CDR2 FYNNEI. CDR3 bases: TGTGCCAGCAACCCCGACAGGAGCCCTGATAACTATGGCTACACCTTC. Translation: CASNPDRSPDNYGYTF.

J is TRBJ2-3 and V is TRBV7-8; D unresolved. This CDR3 has 13 amino acids. CDR1 is SGHVS and CDR2 is FQNEAQ in the germline V gene. Trimming left V 4 bases short and J 6 bases short, with 11 bases between. The CDR3 DNA is TGTGCCAGCAGCTCAAACGCCGGGGATACGCAGTATTTT. Translated: CASSSNAGDTQYF.

The V and J genes are TRBV5-4 and TRBJ2-2, with TRBD1 as a possible D gene (5 bases). The CDR3 loop spans 16 amino acids. Germline CDR1 and CDR2: SGHNT and YYREEE (reference sequence). V lost 4 bases to trimming and J lost 5 bases, with 18 bases between them. CDR3 residues: CASSQQFRAVTGELFF. The CDR3, as DNA: TGTGCCAGCAGCCAACAGTTCAGGGCGGTAACCGGGGAGCTGTTTTTT.

CDR3 nucleotides: TGTGCCAGCAGCCGTACGTCGGGAGAGACCCAGTACTTC. Translating it yields CASSRTSGETQYF. The chain carries TRBV7-9 and TRBJ2-5; D is unclear. The germline CDR1 and CDR2 sequences are SEHNR and FQNEAQ (reference sequence). The germline V and J ends were trimmed by 5 bases and 4 bases, with 11 bases remaining between them. The CDR3 is 13 amino acids.

This clone was counted once. V usage is TRBV18 and J usage is TRBJ1-5, with D possibly being TRBD1 (5 bases). Between the trimmed V and J ends, which lost 5 bases and 0 bases, there was a span of 11 bases. Germline V gene lookup returns CDR1 KGHSH and CDR2 LQKENI. CDR3 length equals 15 residues. The CDR3 spells CASSSPGYSNQPQHF. In nucleotides, the CDR3 is TGTGCCAGCTCATCGCCAGGGTATAGCAATCAGCCCCAGCATTTT.

In this sample, this clone turned up a few times. This rearrangement joins TRBV6-5 to TRBJ1-4, with 9 bases lining up with TRBD1. CDR1 MNHEY and CDR2 SVGAGI come from the germline V gene. This CDR3 has 15 residues. Germline trimming cut 0 bases from V and 8 bases from J; bases unmatched to any gene: 4. The CDR3 is CASSYSTGGGEKLFF. CDR3 coding DNA: TGTGCCAGCAGTTACTCAACAGGGGGCGGGGAAAAACTGTTTTTT.

CDR3 nucleotide sequence: TGTGCCAGCAGTCACCCGACAGGGGGCTGGTCACCCCTCCACTTT. The encoded protein is CASSHPTGGWSPLHF. The gene calls are TRBV6-2 or TRBV6-3 and TRBJ1-6, with TRBD1 identical over 10 bases. CDR1 and CDR2 (germline): MNHEY, SVGEGT. This CDR3 comprises 15 residues. After removal of 5 bases from V and 10 bases from J, the junction contained 8 bases not matched to a gene.

The chain recombines TRBV6-5 with TRBJ1-6; 8 positions agree with TRBD1. Germline V gives CDR1 MNHEY, CDR2 SVGAGI. This CDR3 has 15 amino acids. J lost 10 bases, V lost 5 bases, and 10 bases had no gene match. The CDR3 spells CASSPYRGYDSPLHF. The CDR3 DNA reads TGTGCCAGCAGTCCTTACAGGGGGTACGACTCACCCCTCCACTTT.

The chain couples TRBV2 to TRBJ1-3; 9 bases are a match to TRBD1. The germline gives CDR1 SNHLY, CDR2 FYNNEI. This CDR3 is built from 14 residues. V trimming: 5 bases; J trimming: 6 bases; junction bases outside the gene matches: 5. Here the CDR3 reads CASSSRTGENTIYF. The DNA for the CDR3 is TGTGCCAGCAGTTCCAGGACAGGGGAAAACACCATATATTTT.

The gene calls are TRBV6-5 and TRBJ2-7; the match to TRBD1 covers 7 bases. The CDR3 is made up of 15 amino acids. J was trimmed by 2 bases and V by 5 bases; bases with no gene match: 9. Germline CDR1 MNHEY, CDR2 SVGAGI. The CDR3, as DNA: TGTGCCAGCAGTAGGGGCTCGACAGGGACCTACGAGCAGTACTTC. This codes for CASSRGSTGTYEQYF.

V usage is TRBV5-1 and J usage is TRBJ2-1; D remains ambiguous. Germline CDR1 is SGHRS and CDR2 is YFSETQ. The CDR3 consists of 14 residues. Deletions cut 7 bases from V and 7 bases from J, with 18 bases between. CDR3 loop: CASHDTSTGNEQFF. In nucleotides, the CDR3 is TGCGCCAGCCATGATACCTCAACGGGTAATGAGCAGTTCTTC.

The genes are TRBV6-2 or TRBV6-3 and TRBJ2-7; possibly TRBD2 for D (5 bases). The germline gives CDR1 MNHEY, CDR2 SVGEGT. Trimming shortened V by 3 bases and J by 3 bases, and 12 bases separated the two germline ends. This CDR3 is 14 amino acids long. CDR3 coding DNA: TGTGCCAGCAGTTATGGGGAGAGGGTCTACGAGCAGTACTTC. Residues: CASSYGERVYEQYF.

The V and J genes are TRBV6-5 and TRBJ1-2; tentative D call: TRBD1 (6 bases). CDR1 and CDR2 from the germline V gene are MNHEY and SVGAGI. The CDR3 consists of 15 residues. Trimming stripped 0 bases from V and 0 bases from J, with 8 bases between. CDR3 DNA: TGTGCCAGCAGTTACTCCAGGGGATCTAACTATGGCTACACCTTC. Translation: CASSYSRGSNYGYTF.

The V call is TRBV28, the J call TRBJ2-2; TRBD1 matches at 7 bases. The V and J ends lost 6 bases and 1 base, in that order; junction bases with no gene match: 5. CDR1 MDHEN and CDR2 SYDVKM come from the germline V gene. There are 15 residues in the CDR3. The CDR3 region has the DNA TGTGCCAGCAGACCCCGGGACAGGAACACCGGGGAGCTGTTTTTT. Translated: CASRPRDRNTGELFF.

As concerns this clone: An end of the junction differs from the germline gene, which may be a read error. The rearrangement links TRBV6-6 to TRBJ2-7; D remains ambiguous. The germline V gene has CDR1 MNHNY and CDR2 SVGAGI (reference sequence). The CDR3 extends over 13 amino acids. The CDR3 nucleotides are TGTGCCAGCAGTTACGGCGACCTAATGGAGACCCACTTC. Translation: CASSYGDLMETHF.

CDR3 residues: CASSLGGVSYNEQFF. CDR3 in DNA: TGTGCCAGCAGCTTGGGAGGGGTCTCCTACAATGAGCAGTTCTTC. This sequence joins TRBV7-3 and TRBJ2-1; TRBD2 matches 7 bases. CDR1 SGHTA and CDR2 FQGTGA come from the germline V gene. This CDR3 region has 15 residues. V lost 3 bases and J lost 0; bases outside the gene matches: 2.

The CDR3 is CASSLRLAGNPQYF. CDR3 sequence (DNA): TGTGCCAGCAGCTTGAGGCTAGCGGGGAACCCCCAGTATTTT. The chain joins TRBV5-6 to TRBJ2-3; 9 bases map to TRBD2. CDR3 length: 14 residues. V dropped 1 base and J dropped 12; count of bases not matched to a gene: 9. Germline CDR1 SGHDT, CDR2 YYEEEE.